Below are 16 T cell receptor beta chains sequenced from a single sample in a study of T cell responses to AZD1222 COVID-19 vaccine. This table comes from immunoSEQ multiplex PCR, and its TCRdb copy is limited to in-frame clones, with some not included. The sample holds 98,000 or so clones, approximately 90% seen once. Material: peripheral blood, obtained on day 0 of AZD1222 vaccination. The receptors derive from an adult in good health.

In regard to this clone: Other DNA sequences from this sample encode an identical CDR3 as well. The rearrangement joins TRBV9 to TRBJ2-3; 8 nucleotides line up with TRBD2. The CDR3 runs to 15 residues. The germline V gene encodes CDR1 SGDLS and CDR2 YYNGEE. V trimming: 0 bases; J trimming: 4 bases; junction bases outside the gene matches: 4. The CDR3 DNA reads TGTGCCAGCAGCGTAGACGACGGGGGGGCAGATACGCAGTATTTT. Protein: CASSVDDGGADTQYF.

This chain connects TRBV19 to TRBJ2-7; the match to TRBD2 covers 11 bases. Trimming removed 3 bases from V and 2 bases from J; junction bases left unmatched: 6. The V gene's germline CDR1 is LNHDA and CDR2 SQIVND (reference sequence). The CDR3 loop spans 16 amino acids. CDR3 nucleotide sequence: TGTGCCAGTAGTATGGCGCTAGCGGGGGGCGCCTACGAGCAGTACTTC. The encoded protein is CASSMALAGGAYEQYF. The variable domain in full, completed from reference TRBV19 and TRBJ2-7, reads DGGITQSPKYLFRKEGQNVTLSCEQNLNHDAMYWYRQDPGQGLRLIYYSQIVNDFQKGDIAEGYSVSREKKESFPLTVTSAQKNPTAFYLCASSMALAGGAYEQYFGPGTRLTVT.

V is TRBV7-8 and J is TRBJ2-3; 7 nucleotides match TRBD2. Losses at the gene ends were 6 bases for V and 0 bases for J; bases not matched to a gene: 9. The germline gives CDR1 SGHVS, CDR2 FQNEAQ. CDR3 length: 16 amino acids. The DNA of the CDR3 is TGTGCCAGCAGGCTAGTGGGGGGGACTAGCACAGATACGCAGTATTTT. Protein product: CASRLVGGTSTDTQYF.

The V gene is TRBV7-9, the J gene TRBJ2-3; 14 bases agree with TRBD2. This CDR3 spans 16 amino acids. Germline V gives CDR1 SEHNR, CDR2 FQNEAQ (reference sequence). The ends lost 4 bases at V and 5 bases at J; junction bases unmatched: 5. CDR3 DNA sequence: TGTGCCAGCAGCTCCACCGGGACTAGCGGGGGAGATACGCAGTATTTT. It translates to CASSSTGTSGGDTQYF.

The chain is built from TRBV11-1 and TRBJ1-2; unclear D gene. Germline V gene lookup returns CDR1 SGHAT and CDR2 FQDESV (reference sequence). V lost 4 bases and J lost 0, with 12 bases in between. This CDR3 has 15 amino acids. The DNA for the CDR3 is TGTGCCAGCAGCTCCTGGACGGGAGCTAACTATGGCTACACCTTC. It translates to CASSSWTGANYGYTF.

This clone was observed a few times. The chain recombines TRBV6-5 with TRBJ1-1; D is ambiguous. CDR1 is MNHEY and CDR2 is SVGAGI in the germline V gene. CDR3 length: 13 amino acids. Trimming shortened V by 7 bases and J by 10 bases, and 19 bases separated the two germline ends. The CDR3 is CASIRRAAEGAFF. DNA of the CDR3: TGTGCCAGCATTCGGAGAGCGGCGGAGGGAGCTTTCTTT.

This sequence joins TRBV27 and TRBJ2-7; the D gene is possibly TRBD1 (6 bases). The CDR3 extends over 14 amino acids. V lost 3 bases to trimming and J lost 2 bases, with 11 bases between them. Germline V gene sequence: CDR1 MNHEY, CDR2 SMNVEV (reference sequence). The CDR3 DNA sequence: TGTGCCAGCAGTTTTAGCAGGGGCCCCTACGAGCAGTACTTC. Residues: CASSFSRGPYEQYF.

This chain connects TRBV7-8 to TRBJ1-2; D is perhaps TRBD1 (6 bases). V was clipped by 5 bases and J by 4 bases, with 17 bases between them. This CDR3 is built from 15 residues. Germline CDR1 SGHVS, CDR2 FQNEAQ. The CDR3 region has the DNA TGTGCCAGCAGCCTAAACAGGGAAGGGTTCTATGGCTACACCTTC. Its protein product is CASSLNREGFYGYTF.

The chain links TRBV4-2 to TRBJ2-6, with 12 positions matching TRBD1. J lost 0 bases, V lost 1 base, and 1 base had no gene match. The germline gives CDR1 LGHNA, CDR2 YNFKEQ. This CDR3 region has 18 residues. CDR3 amino acids: CASSQGDRGRSGANVLTF. The CDR3 DNA reads TGTGCCAGCAGCCAAGGGGACAGGGGGCGCTCTGGGGCCAACGTCCTGACTTTC.

The CDR3 DNA reads TGTGCCTGGAGTCCTCTTGGGGGCCAGGCTTTCTTT. This sequence encodes CAWSPLGGQAFF. The chain combines TRBV30 with TRBJ1-1; D might be TRBD1 (6 bases). The CDR3 length is 12 residues. CDR1 is GTSNPN, CDR2 SVGIG, per germline (reference sequence). Trimming cost V 2 bases and J 11 bases, with 15 bases left between them.

The V and J genes are TRBV6-5 and TRBJ1-2, with D possibly matching TRBD1 (6 bases). The CDR3 length is 15 residues. From germline, CDR1 is MNHEY and CDR2 SVGAGI. Trimming removed 2 bases from V and 6 bases from J, with 16 bases in between. This CDR3 is CASSYGKTGVDGYTF. The CDR3 DNA reads as TGTGCCAGCAGTTACGGCAAGACAGGAGTAGATGGCTACACCTTC.

V gene TRBV19 combines with J gene TRBJ2-7; D gene uncertain. Trimming removed 3 bases from V and 4 bases from J, with 10 bases in between. The CDR3 is made up of 13 amino acids. The germline V gene has CDR1 LNHDA and CDR2 SQIVND (reference sequence). This CDR3 is CASSISLPYEQYF. The CDR3 DNA sequence: TGTGCCAGTAGTATTAGTCTACCATACGAGCAGTACTTC.

The gene calls are TRBV19 and TRBJ1-5, with 7 positions matching TRBD1. This CDR3 comprises 15 residues. The ends lost 6 bases at V and 2 bases at J; junction bases unmatched: 7. Germline lookup yields CDR1 LNHDA and CDR2 SQIVND (reference sequence). The CDR3 coding sequence is TGTGCCAGTAGCGAGACAGGGTCGGGCAATCAGCCCCAGCATTTT. Its protein is CASSETGSGNQPQHF.

The J gene is TRBJ2-1, the V gene TRBV5-5; no clear D gene. The CDR3 contains 13 residues. V lost 0 bases to trimming and J lost 7 bases, with 8 bases between them. Germline-derived CDR1 and CDR2 are SGHKS and YYEKEE (reference sequence). The CDR3 loop is CASSLAKRNEQFF. CDR3 coding DNA: TGTGCCAGCAGCTTGGCCAAGAGGAATGAGCAGTTCTTC.

J is TRBJ2-5 and V is TRBV3-1 (or the pseudogene TRBV3-2), with 7 bases fitting TRBD1. Trimming removed 6 bases from V and 2 bases from J; junction bases left unmatched: 9. CDR1 and CDR2 (germline): LGHDT, YNNKEL (reference sequence). The CDR3 is 15 residues long. The CDR3 is CASRPDRVRQETQYF. DNA for the CDR3: TGTGCCAGCAGACCCGACAGGGTTAGGCAAGAGACCCAGTACTTC.

The chain uses TRBV10-2 and TRBJ1-5, with unresolved D. The CDR3 is made up of 12 amino acids. Trimming shortened V by 2 bases and J by 4 bases, and 3 bases separated the two germline ends. CDR1 and CDR2 from the germline V gene are WSHSY and SAAADI. This CDR3 reads CASSETNQPQHF. The CDR3 DNA sequence: TGCGCCAGCAGTGAGACTAATCAGCCCCAGCATTTT.